This passage covers 14 T cell receptor beta chains from one sample sequenced in a study of T cell responses to AZD1222 COVID-19 vaccine. The protocol was immunoSEQ multiplex PCR, while the TCRdb copy is restricted to in-frame clones and leaves out a portion. The data contain 180,000 or so clones, roughly 94% of them singletons. The specimen comprised peripheral blood, sampled on day 0 of AZD1222 vaccination. The receptors were gathered from an adult in good health.

This clone was seen only once. The chain recombines TRBV4-1 with TRBJ1-2, with no clear D. CDR1 and CDR2 from the germline V gene are MGHRA and YSYEKL. V lost 4 bases, J lost 1 base, and 10 bases lay in between. The CDR3 sequence is 14 residues long. The CDR3: CASSPSTVNYGYTF. In nucleotides, the CDR3 is TGCGCCAGCAGCCCGTCAACAGTTAACTATGGCTACACCTTC.

The chain has TRBV28 and TRBJ2-7; 9 bases align to TRBD2. The CDR3 consists of 15 residues. Germline assignment: CDR1 MDHEN and CDR2 SYDVKM. J lost 0 bases, V lost 6 bases, and 6 bases had no gene match. The CDR3 spells CASSLTAGGSYEQYF. The CDR3 DNA reads as TGTGCCAGCAGCCTTACAGCGGGAGGCTCCTACGAGCAGTACTTC.

The chain uses TRBV7-7 and TRBJ2-6, with unresolved D. The CDR3 spans 14 residues. Germline-derived CDR1 and CDR2 are SSHAT and FNYEAQ (reference sequence). The germline V and J ends were trimmed by 3 bases and 2 bases, with 5 bases remaining between them. As DNA, the CDR3 is TGTGCCAGCAGCTTGAGAGCTGGGGCCAACGTCCTGACTTTC. Protein product: CASSLRAGANVLTF.

The chain has TRBV10-3 and TRBJ1-5; D remains unclear. The CDR3 covers 13 residues. V was clipped by 2 bases and J by 6 bases, with 8 bases between them. CDR1 and CDR2 (germline): ENHRY, SYGVKD. CDR3 DNA: TGTGCCATCAGTGAGGCCTACTCTCAGCCCCAGCATTTT. Translation gives CAISEAYSQPQHF.

This clone was found once. J is TRBJ2-2 and V is TRBV2, with D possibly TRBD2 on 5 matching bases. V gave up 8 bases and J gave up 6 bases, with 10 bases separating them. Germline V CDR1 and CDR2: SNHLY, FYNNEI. The CDR3 has 12 residues. As DNA, the CDR3 is TGTGCCAGCGGTGCGAGGGCCGGGGAGCTGTTTTTT. Translation gives CASGARAGELFF.

This clone was seen just once. This chain uses TRBV29-1 with TRBJ2-7, with D possibly being TRBD2 (6 bases). This CDR3 contains 13 residues. Germline V lookup: CDR1 SQVTM, CDR2 ANQGSEA. V shed 8 bases and J shed 0 bases, with 14 bases lying between them. CDR3 loop: CSFSYGSSYEQYF. The DNA for the CDR3 is TGCAGCTTCTCTTACGGGAGCTCCTACGAGCAGTACTTC.

This rearrangement joins TRBV11-2 to TRBJ2-7, with 7 nucleotides matching TRBD1. The CDR3 contains 17 residues. Germline CDR1 is SGHAT and CDR2 is FQNNGV. With 1 base clipped from V and 3 bases from J, the junction kept 12 bases outside the gene matches. The CDR3 nucleotides are TGTGCCAGCAGCTTAGGGTTCACAGGGGCTCTTGACTACGAGCAGTACTTC. Protein: CASSLGFTGALDYEQYF.

The genes are TRBV6-5 and TRBJ1-1; the D is unclear. The CDR3 contains 13 residues. Germline CDR1 MNHEY, CDR2 SVGAGI. Deletions cut 5 bases from V and 7 bases from J, with 14 bases between. The CDR3 nucleotides read TGTGCCAGCAGTCGTAGAAATGCAGGTGAAGCTTTCTTT. Translated: CASSRRNAGEAFF.

The rearrangement links TRBV6-4 to TRBJ2-2; weak D call: TRBD1 (6 bases). The germline CDR1 and CDR2 sequences are MRHNA and SNTAGT. V was trimmed by 6 bases and J by 5 bases, leaving 13 bases between them. There are 14 residues in the CDR3. As DNA, the CDR3 is TGTGCCAGCAGACCCTACAGGGAAACCGGGGAGCTGTTTTTT. It translates to CASRPYRETGELFF.

The CDR3 spells CASSGRYGDQPQHF. In nucleotides, the CDR3 is TGTGCCAGCAGTGGGCGGTATGGAGATCAGCCCCAGCATTTT. The chain combines TRBV2 with TRBJ1-5; D not certain. In germline, CDR1 is SNHLY, CDR2 FYNNEI. V shed 4 bases and J shed 5 bases, with 12 bases lying between them. CDR3 size: 14 residues.

V and J are TRBV6-5 and TRBJ1-4, with D unresolved. Trimming cost V 7 bases and J 8 bases, with 17 bases left between them. The CDR3 is made up of 14 amino acids. Looked up from germline, CDR1 is MNHEY and CDR2 is SVGAGI. This CDR3 reads CASKPTPPGEKLFF. The CDR3 DNA reads TGTGCCAGCAAACCAACTCCGCCGGGGGAAAAACTGTTTTTT.

V usage is TRBV6-6 and J usage is TRBJ2-5, with a possible D match to TRBD2 (6 bases). Germline V gene data show CDR1 as MNHNY and CDR2 as SVGAGI (reference sequence). V was cut by 7 bases and J by 2 bases, with 14 bases left in between. The CDR3 loop spans 14 amino acids. The CDR3 is CASIDSGTQETQYF. Written as DNA, the CDR3 is TGTGCCAGCATTGACTCCGGGACTCAAGAGACCCAGTACTTC.

The chain employs TRBV6-5 and TRBJ2-3; D uncertain. The CDR3 has 13 amino acids. Germline loops: CDR1 MNHEY, CDR2 SVGAGI. The V end lost 6 bases, the J end lost 3 bases, and 10 bases lay between the germline ends. The CDR3 is CASSLTSTDTQYF. CDR3 DNA sequence: TGTGCCAGCAGCTTGACTTCGACAGATACGCAGTATTTT.

The chain uses TRBV12-5 and TRBJ2-1; no reliable D call. The CDR3 runs to 13 residues. V lost 6 bases to trimming and J lost 6 bases, with 12 bases between them. Germline V gene data show CDR1 as LGHNT and CDR2 as FRNRAP. CDR3 amino acids: CASGPELGNEQFF. The CDR3 DNA reads as TGTGCTAGTGGACCGGAGCTGGGCAATGAGCAGTTCTTC.